The subject of this entry is one T cell receptor (beta chain). Antigen specificity is unknown. V was pared by 8 bases and J by 4 bases, with 8 bases of the junction left unmatched. The germline gives CDR1 MNHNS, CDR2 SASEGT. This CDR3 spans 14 amino acids. Produced via immunoSEQ multiplex PCR; TCRdb's table is partial and in-frame only. The table has 25,000 to 35,000 clones, about 88% seen once. Time point indicated: cycle 4 day 1 (C4D1), after about 6 weeks of nivolumab. Every patient experienced relapse after autologous stem cell transplantation, and brentuximab vedotin exposure varied. CD4+ T cells were purified from thawed PBMCs by negative selection. This sample is part of a study of PD-1 blockade in classical Hodgkin lymphoma. Broader study findings: Relapsed/refractory patients reportedly had the lowest baseline TCR diversity, below newly diagnosed patients, who were below healthy donors. Lower baseline TCR diversity marked trial partial responders and progressors. Nivolumab starters within 1 year of ASCT were excluded. The authors have not defined what causes the repertoire differences, possibly disease activity or prior therapy.

This sample comprised CD4+ T cells from blood, obtained before the fourth cycle of nivolumab. The J gene is TRBJ1-5, the V gene TRBV6-1; 7 nucleotides agree with TRBD1. The receptor comes from a human donor with classical Hodgkin lymphoma. The CDR3 region is CASEGRGRNQPQHF. CDR3 in DNA: TGTGCCAGCGAAGGCAGGGGGAGGAATCAGCCCCAGCATTTT.